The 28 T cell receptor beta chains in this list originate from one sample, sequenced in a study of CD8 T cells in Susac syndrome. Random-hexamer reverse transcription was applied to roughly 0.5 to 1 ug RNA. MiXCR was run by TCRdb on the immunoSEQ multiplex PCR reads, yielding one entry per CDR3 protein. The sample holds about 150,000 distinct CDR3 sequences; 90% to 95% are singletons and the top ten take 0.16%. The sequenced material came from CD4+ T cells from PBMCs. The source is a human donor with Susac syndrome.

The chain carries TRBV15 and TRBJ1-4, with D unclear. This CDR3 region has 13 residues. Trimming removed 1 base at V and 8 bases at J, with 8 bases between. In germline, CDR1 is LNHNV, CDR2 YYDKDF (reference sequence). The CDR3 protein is CATSRGKEEKLFF. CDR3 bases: TGTGCCACCAGCAGAGGGAAAGAGGAAAAACTGTTTTTT. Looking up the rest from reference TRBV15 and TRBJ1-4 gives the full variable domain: DAMVIQNPRYQVTQFGKPVTLSCSQTLNHNVMYWYQQKSSQAPKLLFHYYDKDFNNEADTPDNFQSRRPNTSFCFLDIRSPGLGDTAMYLCATSRGKEEKLFFGSGTQLSVL.

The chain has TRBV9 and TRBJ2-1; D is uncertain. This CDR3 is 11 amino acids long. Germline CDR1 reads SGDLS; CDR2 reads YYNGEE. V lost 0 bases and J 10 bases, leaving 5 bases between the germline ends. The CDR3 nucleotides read TGTGCCAGCAGCGTAGCCGCGGAGCAGTTCTTC. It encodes CASSVAAEQFF.

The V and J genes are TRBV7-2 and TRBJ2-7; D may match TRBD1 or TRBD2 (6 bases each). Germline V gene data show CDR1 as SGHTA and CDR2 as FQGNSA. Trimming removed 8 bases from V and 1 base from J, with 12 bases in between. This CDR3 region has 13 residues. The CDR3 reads CASQEGGSYEQYF. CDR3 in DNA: TGTGCCAGCCAGGAGGGGGGTTCCTACGAGCAGTACTTC.

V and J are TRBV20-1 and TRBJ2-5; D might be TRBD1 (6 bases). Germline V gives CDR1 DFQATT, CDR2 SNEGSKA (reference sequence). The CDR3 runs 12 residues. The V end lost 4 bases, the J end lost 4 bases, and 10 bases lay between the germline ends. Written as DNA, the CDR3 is TGCAGTGCTACAGCCAGGGGAGAGACCCAGTACTTC. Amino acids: CSATARGETQYF.

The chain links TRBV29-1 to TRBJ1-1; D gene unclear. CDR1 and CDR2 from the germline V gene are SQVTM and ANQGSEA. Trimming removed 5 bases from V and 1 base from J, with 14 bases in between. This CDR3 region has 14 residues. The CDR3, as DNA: TGCAGCGTTTTAAGCAGCAGGACGAACACTGAAGCTTTCTTT. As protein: CSVLSSRTNTEAFF.

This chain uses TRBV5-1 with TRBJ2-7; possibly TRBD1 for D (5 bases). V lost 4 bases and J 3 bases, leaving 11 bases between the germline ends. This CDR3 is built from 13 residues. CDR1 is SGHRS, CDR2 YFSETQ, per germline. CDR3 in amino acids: CASSKIDSYEQYF. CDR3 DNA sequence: TGCGCCAGCAGCAAAATCGACAGCTACGAGCAGTACTTC.

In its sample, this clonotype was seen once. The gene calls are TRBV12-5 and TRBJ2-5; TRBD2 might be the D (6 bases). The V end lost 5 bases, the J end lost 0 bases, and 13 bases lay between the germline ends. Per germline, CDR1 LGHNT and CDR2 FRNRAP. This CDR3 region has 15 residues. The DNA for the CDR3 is TGTGCTAGTGGTCCACGGGACTGGTACCAAGAGACCCAGTACTTC. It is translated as CASGPRDWYQETQYF.

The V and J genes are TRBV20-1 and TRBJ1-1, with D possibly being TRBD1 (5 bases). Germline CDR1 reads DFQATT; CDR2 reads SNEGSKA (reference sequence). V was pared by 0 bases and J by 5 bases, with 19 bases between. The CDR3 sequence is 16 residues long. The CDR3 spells CSARDGARVLGTEAFF. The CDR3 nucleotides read TGCAGTGCTAGAGATGGTGCCAGGGTCTTGGGAACTGAAGCTTTCTTT.

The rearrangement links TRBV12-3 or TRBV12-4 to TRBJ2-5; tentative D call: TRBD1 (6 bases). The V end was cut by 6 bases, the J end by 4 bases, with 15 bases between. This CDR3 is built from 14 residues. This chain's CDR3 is CASRKAGTTETQYF. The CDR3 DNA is TGTGCCAGCAGGAAAGCCGGGACAACAGAGACCCAGTACTTC.

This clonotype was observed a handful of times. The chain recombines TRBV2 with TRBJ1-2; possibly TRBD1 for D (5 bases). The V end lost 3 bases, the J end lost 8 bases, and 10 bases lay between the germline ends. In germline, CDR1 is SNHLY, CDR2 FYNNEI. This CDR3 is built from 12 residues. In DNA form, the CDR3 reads TGTGCCAGCAGTGAGAGCAGGGACGGCTACACCTTC. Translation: CASSESRDGYTF. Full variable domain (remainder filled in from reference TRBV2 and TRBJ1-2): EPEVTQTPSHQVTQMGQEVILRCVPISNHLYFYWYRQILGQKVEFLVSFYNNEISEKSEIFDDQFSVERPDGSNFTLKIRSTKLEDSAMYFCASSESRDGYTFGSGTRLTVV.

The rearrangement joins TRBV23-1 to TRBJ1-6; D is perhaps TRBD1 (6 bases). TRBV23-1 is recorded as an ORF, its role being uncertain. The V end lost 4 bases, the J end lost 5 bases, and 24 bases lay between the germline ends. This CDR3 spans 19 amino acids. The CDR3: CASSRRGTYRAPNNSPLHF. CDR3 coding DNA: TGCGCCAGCAGTCGGCGTGGGACTTACAGGGCACCGAATAATTCACCCCTCCACTTT.

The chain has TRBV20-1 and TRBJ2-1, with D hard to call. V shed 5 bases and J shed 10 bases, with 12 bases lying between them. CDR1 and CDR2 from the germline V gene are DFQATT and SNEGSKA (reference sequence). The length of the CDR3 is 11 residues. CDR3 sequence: CSAGPEWEQFF. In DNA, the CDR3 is TGCAGTGCTGGACCCGAGTGGGAGCAGTTCTTC.

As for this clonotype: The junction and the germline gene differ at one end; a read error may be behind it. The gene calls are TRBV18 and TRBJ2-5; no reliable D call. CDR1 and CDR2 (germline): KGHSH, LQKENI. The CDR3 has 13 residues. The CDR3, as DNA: TGTGCCAGCTCACCACCTTTAACTCCGGTTCTTAACTTC. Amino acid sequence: CASSPPLTPVLNF.

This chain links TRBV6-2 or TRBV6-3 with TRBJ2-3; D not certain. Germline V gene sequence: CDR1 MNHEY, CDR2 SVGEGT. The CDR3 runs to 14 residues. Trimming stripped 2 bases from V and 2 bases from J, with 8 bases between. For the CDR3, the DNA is TGTGCCAGCAGTTACAGGCTTTACACAGATACGCAGTATTTT. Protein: CASSYRLYTDTQYF.

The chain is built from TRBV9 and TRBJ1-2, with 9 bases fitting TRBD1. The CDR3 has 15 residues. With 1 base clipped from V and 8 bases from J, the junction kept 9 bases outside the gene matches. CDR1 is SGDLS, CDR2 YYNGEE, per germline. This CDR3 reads CASSVYLQGAGGYTF. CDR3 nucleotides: TGTGCCAGCAGCGTATACCTACAGGGGGCAGGCGGCTACACCTTC. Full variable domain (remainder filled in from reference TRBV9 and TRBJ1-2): DSGVTQTPKHLITATGQRVTLRCSPRSGDLSVYWYQQSLDQGLQFLIQYYNGEERAKGNILERFSAQQFPDLHSELNLSSLELGDSALYFCASSVYLQGAGGYTFGSGTRLTVV.

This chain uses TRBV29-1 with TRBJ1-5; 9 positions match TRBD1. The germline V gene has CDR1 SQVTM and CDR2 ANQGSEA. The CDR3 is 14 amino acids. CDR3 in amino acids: CTHTQGQGNQPQHF. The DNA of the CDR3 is TGCACCCATACCCAGGGACAGGGTAATCAGCCCCAGCATTTT.

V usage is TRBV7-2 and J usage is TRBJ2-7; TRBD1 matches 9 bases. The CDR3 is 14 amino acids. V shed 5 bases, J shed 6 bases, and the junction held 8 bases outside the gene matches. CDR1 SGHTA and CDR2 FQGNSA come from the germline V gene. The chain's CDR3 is CASSPDRGPFEQYF. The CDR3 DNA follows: TGTGCCAGCAGCCCGGACAGGGGTCCGTTCGAGCAGTACTTC.

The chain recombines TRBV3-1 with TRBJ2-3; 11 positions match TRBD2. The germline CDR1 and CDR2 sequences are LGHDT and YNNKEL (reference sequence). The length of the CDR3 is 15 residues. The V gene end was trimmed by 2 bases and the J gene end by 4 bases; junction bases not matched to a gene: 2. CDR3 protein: CASSQIAGGPDTQYF. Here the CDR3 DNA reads TGTGCCAGCAGCCAAATAGCGGGGGGGCCAGATACGCAGTATTTT.

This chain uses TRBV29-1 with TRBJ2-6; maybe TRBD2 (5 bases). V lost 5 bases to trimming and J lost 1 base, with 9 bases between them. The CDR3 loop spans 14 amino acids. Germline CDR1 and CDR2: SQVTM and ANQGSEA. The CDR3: CSVTRGSGANVLTF. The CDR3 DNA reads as TGCAGCGTTACCCGGGGTTCTGGGGCCAACGTCCTGACTTTC.

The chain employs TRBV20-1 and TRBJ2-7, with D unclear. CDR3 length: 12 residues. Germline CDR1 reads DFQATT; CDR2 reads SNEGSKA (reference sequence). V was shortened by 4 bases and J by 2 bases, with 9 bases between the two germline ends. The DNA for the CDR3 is TGCAGTGCTATTTTTTCGGCCTACGAGCAGTACTTC. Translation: CSAIFSAYEQYF.

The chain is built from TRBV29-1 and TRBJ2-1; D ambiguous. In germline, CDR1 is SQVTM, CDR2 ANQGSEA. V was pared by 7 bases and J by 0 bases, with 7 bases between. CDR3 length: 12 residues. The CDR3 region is CSASVSYNEQFF. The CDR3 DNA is TGCAGCGCGTCGGTCTCCTACAATGAGCAGTTCTTC.

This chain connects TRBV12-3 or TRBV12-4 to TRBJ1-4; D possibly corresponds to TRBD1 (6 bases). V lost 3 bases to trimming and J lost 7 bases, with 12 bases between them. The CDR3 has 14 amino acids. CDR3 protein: CASSFRTAGEKLFF. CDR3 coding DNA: TGTGCCAGCAGTTTTCGGACAGCAGGTGAAAAACTGTTTTTT.

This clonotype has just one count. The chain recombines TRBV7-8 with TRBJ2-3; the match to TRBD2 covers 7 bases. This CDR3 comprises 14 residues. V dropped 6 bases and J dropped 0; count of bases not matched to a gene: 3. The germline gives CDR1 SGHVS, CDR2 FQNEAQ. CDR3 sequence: CASRPGGSTDTQYF. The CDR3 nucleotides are TGTGCCAGCAGGCCCGGGGGGAGCACAGATACGCAGTATTTT.

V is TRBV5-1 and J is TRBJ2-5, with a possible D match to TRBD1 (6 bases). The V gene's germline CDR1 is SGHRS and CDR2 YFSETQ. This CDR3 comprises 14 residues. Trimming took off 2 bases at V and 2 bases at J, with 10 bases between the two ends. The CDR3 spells CASSLPTGQETQYF. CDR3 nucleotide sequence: TGCGCCAGCAGCTTACCGACAGGACAAGAGACCCAGTACTTC.

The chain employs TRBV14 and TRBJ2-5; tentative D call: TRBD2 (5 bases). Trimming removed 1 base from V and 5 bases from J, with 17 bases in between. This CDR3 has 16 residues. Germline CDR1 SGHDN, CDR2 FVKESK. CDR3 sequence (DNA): TGTGCCAGCAGCCAAGTGCGTGGGGTTCGAGGGGAGACCCAGTACTTC. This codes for CASSQVRGVRGETQYF.

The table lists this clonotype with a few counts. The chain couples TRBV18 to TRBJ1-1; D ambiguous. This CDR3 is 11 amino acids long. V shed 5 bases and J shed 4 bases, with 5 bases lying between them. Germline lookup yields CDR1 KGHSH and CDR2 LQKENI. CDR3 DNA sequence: TGTGCCAGCTCAGGGTCCACTGAAGCTTTCTTT. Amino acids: CASSGSTEAFF.

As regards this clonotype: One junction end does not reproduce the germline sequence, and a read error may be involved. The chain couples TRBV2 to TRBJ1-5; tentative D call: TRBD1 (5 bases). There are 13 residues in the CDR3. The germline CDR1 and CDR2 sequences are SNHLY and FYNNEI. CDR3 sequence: CASGDGGIRPQHF. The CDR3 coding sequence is TGTGCCAGCGGTGATGGGGGTATCCGGCCCCAGCATTTT.

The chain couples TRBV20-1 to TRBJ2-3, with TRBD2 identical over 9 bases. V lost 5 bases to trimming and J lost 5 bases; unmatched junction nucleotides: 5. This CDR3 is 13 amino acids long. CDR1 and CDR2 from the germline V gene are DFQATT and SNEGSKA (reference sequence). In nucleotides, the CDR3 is TGCAGTGCTTCAGTAGCGGGGGTAGATACGCAGTATTTT. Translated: CSASVAGVDTQYF.